The text below deals with one T cell receptor (beta chain). This clonotype came up many times. Its antigen is currently not known. No base-level quality is on record; no much larger clone is a single base apart. This sample is part of a study of neurological immune-mediated disorders (dated by TCRdb to 2018 to 2020). About the investigation overall: Among the approximately 34 multiple sclerosis patients, relapsing-remitting MS accounted for around 30 and secondary progressive MS accounted for 3. The cohort was made up of about 68 subjects, consisting of some 14 HAM/TSP patients, 34 multiple sclerosis patients and some 20 healthy controls. The study compared peripheral blood TCR-beta repertoires of HTLV-I-associated myelopathy (HAM/TSP) patients, multiple sclerosis patients and healthy controls using UMI-based sequencing. Longitudinal HAM/TSP and healthy donors had 3 time-points each (about 3-45 month intervals). Alongside PBMC samples, the set of 106 TCR-beta libraries contained longitudinal samples, technical triplicates, and paired CD4+ and CD8+ T-cell subsets that had been sorted. The paper's findings and limits, for the study overall: No association of the MS cluster with clinical or MRI features was observed, and the need for larger cohorts was stated by the authors. Across subjects, expanded clones never shared an identical CDR3 amino acid sequence, which suggests that the TCR-beta repertoires in every group were private. Repertoires from 18 of 34 MS patients were grouped by phylogenetic analysis into a cluster of related CDR3 sequences, suggesting a possible repertoire-level signature. TCR clonal expansion was greatest in HAM/TSP patients and smallest in MS patients, who ranked below even healthy controls.

cDNA synthesis used template-switch 5'RACE with a primer carrying a 10-nucleotide random unique molecular identifier tagging each TCR transcript. Every sequencing run covered 15-18 subjects and yielded more than 160 million TCR-beta sequences. The RNeasy kit was used for extraction of total RNA. The KAPA Real-time Library Amplification kit was used to amplify TCR-beta VDJ regions with primers targeting the TCR constant region and the 5'RACE anchor. A first PCR added sample indexes and Illumina adaptors, and a second PCR then raised library yield. After Ampure bead purification, the roughly 650 bp TCR product was size-selected on a 2% E-gel SizeSelection system. Before pooling, library quality was assessed on a Bioanalyzer, concentration was determined with Qubit, and library quantification was performed with the Kapa Library Quantification kit. Paired-end 2 x 150 bp sequencing of the libraries was performed on an Illumina HiSeq 2500. To increase sequence diversity, about 25-31% phiX was spiked into each library pool. As for how the authors treated the data: The UMI-based MiGEC pipeline processed quality-filtered reads and removed over 80% of raw TCR sequences during error correction. VDJ genes were aligned to IMGT germline references, and each clonotype was defined by a unique CDR3 amino acid sequence together with V-J genes. VDJtools evaluated clonal expansion, Shannon diversity and CDR3 relatedness (CalcPairwiseDistances, ClusterSamples); CLCbio workbench built phylogenetic trees. Clones with at least 8 unique UMIs were defined as expanded, with this threshold being based on coefficient-of-variation modelling across technical triplicates. The public sequencing data were trimmed at Q25 with fastp and processed into clonotypes with MiXCR by TCRdb, which kept only in-frame beta chains. Under each unique CDR3 protein, matching rows form one entry showing the most common genes and DNA. The V and J calls here are based on TCRdb, not the publication. This sample comprises approximately 37,000 distinct CDR3 sequences, 3.2% of them detected only once. Clones ranked in the top ten supply around 7.7% of the sample.

Germline trimming: 2 bases from V, 7 bases from J; junction bases outside gene matches: 10. The CDR3 goes from the cysteine to the phenylalanine over 15 residues. The CDR3 DNA has 45 bases and is translated from base 1. Sequences MNHEY (CDR1) and SVGAGI (CDR2) are obtained from the germline V gene. Per the publication, the time point label means: longitudinal time-point 1 (baseline). For unsorted PBMC libraries, 2 million PBMCs were used after storage in RNAlater at -80 degrees C until RNA extraction. The multiple sclerosis patients were enrolled in a US clinical protocol that evaluated disease progression with magnetic resonance imaging. Peripheral blood was subjected to Ficoll-Hypaque density gradient centrifugation to isolate PBMCs, which were then cryopreserved in liquid nitrogen.

This TCR was sampled from a woman aged 60-70 years with multiple sclerosis. Material for sequencing was PBMCs. The chain was built from TRBV6-5 and TRBJ2-5; 7 central nucleotides agree with TRBD2. The CDR3 amino acid sequence is: CASSYGGGGSGTQYF. The nucleotides are TGTGCCAGCAGTTACGGCGGGGGAGGCTCGGGGACCCAGTACTTC.